This TCR beta chain was sequenced during a study of T cell responses to AZD1222 COVID-19 vaccine. Study-wide results and limits: The donor group comprised mostly white British people and more females; the analysis possibly underestimated clonal diversity. Just six or seven AZD1222 recipients tested seropositive at baseline.

The CDR3 spans 12 residues. With 8 bases removed from V and 6 bases from J, the gap between germline ends came to 10 bases. The V gene's germline CDR1 is MNHEY and CDR2 SMNVEV (reference sequence). Concerning this clone: Its antigen remains unidentified.

The table came from immunoSEQ multiplex PCR; TCRdb's copy has only in-frame clones and leaves some out. The sample lists about 150,000 clones, 70% to 90% seen once, with around 8.6% in the top ten. The chain recombines TRBV27 with TRBJ2-2, with a possible D match to TRBD2 (5 bases). The TCR was taken from an adult in good health. Sequenced material: peripheral blood, taken on day 0 of AZD1222 vaccination. Written as DNA, the CDR3 is TGTGCCAGCTGCGACTACCCCGGGGAGCTGTTTTTT. Encoded protein: CASCDYPGELFF.